This T cell receptor beta chain appears in the sequencing data of a study of cytotoxic CD8 clonotypes in ibrutinib-treated CLL. The trim removed 4 bases at V and 0 bases at J, leaving 9 bases unmatched. CDR1 and CDR2 from the germline V gene are SGHRS and YFSETQ. The length of the CDR3 is 18 residues. Whole-study findings and limits: Sample timing was unmatched between remission and later-progressing patients; lymph nodes unstudied. Public clonotypes were seen rarely and were contracted or stable on treatment. Relative to age-matched healthy donors, clonality at baseline was higher, and it tracked circulating CD8+ T-cell counts.

Measured with immunoSEQ multiplex PCR; TCRdb has only the in-frame clones, and not every one. The sample includes about 200,000 clones, approximately 72% seen only once; the top ten take 13%. This clone was observed once. What it binds is not known. Sequenced here: PBMCs, sampled after 24 months of ibrutinib treatment. This rearrangement joins TRBV5-1 to TRBJ2-1; 11 bases align to TRBD2. This clonotype was sampled from a human donor with chronic lymphocytic leukemia. The CDR3: CASSEGLAESSSYNEQFF. In nucleotides, the CDR3 is TGCGCCAGCAGCGAGGGACTAGCGGAGTCAAGCTCCTACAATGAGCAGTTCTTC.